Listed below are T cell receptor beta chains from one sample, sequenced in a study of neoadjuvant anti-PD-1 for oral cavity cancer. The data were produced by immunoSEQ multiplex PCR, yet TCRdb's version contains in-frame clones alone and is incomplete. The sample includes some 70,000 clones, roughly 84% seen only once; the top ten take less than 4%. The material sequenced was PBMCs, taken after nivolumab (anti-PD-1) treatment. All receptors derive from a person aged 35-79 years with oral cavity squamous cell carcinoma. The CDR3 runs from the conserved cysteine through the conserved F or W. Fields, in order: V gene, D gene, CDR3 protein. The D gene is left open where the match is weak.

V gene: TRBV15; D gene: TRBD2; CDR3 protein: CATSRGRELSYNEQFF
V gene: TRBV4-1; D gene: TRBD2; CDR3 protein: CASSRDGTSGRARSYNEQFF
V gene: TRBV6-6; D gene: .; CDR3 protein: CASRESGVATEQYF
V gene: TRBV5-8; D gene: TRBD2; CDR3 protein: CASSLDAGGYNEQFF
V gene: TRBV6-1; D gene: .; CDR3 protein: CASSERHPSPNQPQHF
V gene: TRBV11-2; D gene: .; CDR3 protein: CASSLAQGTYEQYF
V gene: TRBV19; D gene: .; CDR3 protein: CASSPAGRSGANVLTF
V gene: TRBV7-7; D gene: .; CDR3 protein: CASSLGRWDEQYF
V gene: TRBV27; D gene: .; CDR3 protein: CASKFGGLNTGELFF
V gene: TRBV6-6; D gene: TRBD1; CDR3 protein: CASRAGTDNTGELFF
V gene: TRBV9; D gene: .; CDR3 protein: CASSVDPLSYNEQFF
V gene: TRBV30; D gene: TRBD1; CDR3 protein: CAWSPGGTANEKLFF
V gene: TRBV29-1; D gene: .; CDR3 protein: CSVETETDKDTDTQYF
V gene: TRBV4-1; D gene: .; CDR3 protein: CASSQEGGTISGTEAFF
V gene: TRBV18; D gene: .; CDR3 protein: CASSFDYEQYF
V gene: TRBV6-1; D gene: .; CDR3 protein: CASSESLNTEAFF
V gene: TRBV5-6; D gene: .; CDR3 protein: CASSLRAGLGNTEAFF